Below are 26 T cell receptor beta chains sequenced from a single sample in a study of blood T cell repertoires in COVID-19. Clones were sequenced by immunoSEQ multiplex PCR, and TCRdb holds only the in-frame ones, with some missing. Among about 170,000 clones, about 90% were seen once, and the ten largest hold 10% to 11%. Sequenced input: peripheral blood. The source of these receptors is a woman in her sixties with COVID-19, enrolled during active disease.

This clone has only a few counts. This chain connects TRBV6-2 or TRBV6-3 to TRBJ1-4, with a tentative D call TRBD1 (6 bases). Germline V CDR1 and CDR2: MNHEY, SVGEGT. V gave up 6 bases and J gave up 10 bases, with 18 bases separating them. This CDR3 region has 14 residues. The CDR3 region has the DNA TGTGCCAGCAGCCCCGGACAGCCGCTAGGAAAACTGTTTTTT. Protein: CASSPGQPLGKLFF.

The chain couples TRBV30 to TRBJ1-2; a weak D match, TRBD1 (5 bases). Germline V gives CDR1 GTSNPN, CDR2 SVGIG (reference sequence). The CDR3 length is 16 residues. With 0 bases removed from V and 4 bases from J, the gap between germline ends came to 18 bases. The CDR3 sequence: CAWSVRVQALGYGYTF. DNA of the CDR3: TGTGCCTGGAGTGTACGAGTACAGGCGCTGGGCTATGGCTACACCTTC.

This sequence joins TRBV19 and TRBJ1-3, with 11 positions matching TRBD1. V lost 7 bases to trimming and J lost 2 bases; unmatched junction nucleotides: 1. Germline CDR1 and CDR2: LNHDA and SQIVND (reference sequence). The CDR3 contains 14 residues. The CDR3 coding sequence is TGTGCCAGTACGGACAGGGGGCCTGGAAACACCATATATTTT. It codes for CASTDRGPGNTIYF.

J is TRBJ2-4 and V is TRBV2, with a weak D call TRBD2 (7 bases). V lost 11 bases, J lost 1 base, and 15 bases lay in between. The CDR3 is made up of 14 amino acids. Germline V gene data show CDR1 as SNHLY and CDR2 as FYNNEI. Here the CDR3 reads CAGGDQGAKNIQYF. Here the CDR3 DNA reads TGTGCCGGGGGGGACCAGGGGGCCAAAAACATTCAGTACTTC. The full variable domain, completed using reference TRBV2 and TRBJ2-4, is EPEVTQTPSHQVTQMGQEVILRCVPISNHLYFYWYRQILGQKVEFLVSFYNNEISEKSEIFDDQFSVERPDGSNFTLKIRSTKLEDSAMYFCAGGDQGAKNIQYFGAGTRLSVL.

The chain couples TRBV13 to TRBJ1-2; 9 nucleotides match TRBD1. The CDR3 is made up of 14 amino acids. CDR1 PRHDT and CDR2 FYEKMQ come from the germline V gene (reference sequence). V was pared by 2 bases and J by 7 bases, with 5 bases of the junction left unmatched. In DNA, the CDR3 is TGTGCCAGCAGCTTACGCGGACAGGGGCCTGGCTACACCTTC. It codes for CASSLRGQGPGYTF.

This clone has a single count. CDR3 region: CASKTSGRAYEQFF. The CDR3 region has the DNA TGTGCCAGCAAGACTAGCGGGAGGGCCTATGAGCAGTTCTTC. The V gene is TRBV7-3, the J gene TRBJ2-1; 14 bases match TRBD2. The J segment lost 8 bases and the V segment lost 7 bases, leaving 4 bases of the junction unmatched. Germline loops: CDR1 SGHTA, CDR2 FQGTGA. This CDR3 is built from 14 residues.

This clone was seen once. This chain links TRBV7-3 with TRBJ1-1; the D is unclear. Germline V gene sequence: CDR1 SGHTA, CDR2 FQGTGA. V lost 2 bases and J 1 base, leaving 11 bases between the germline ends. This CDR3 contains 15 residues. The CDR3 coding sequence is TGTGCCAGCAGCTTAGCGGGCAGACCGAACACTGAAGCTTTCTTT. Protein product: CASSLAGRPNTEAFF.

The chain recombines TRBV5-4 with TRBJ2-7, with TRBD1 matching 8 bases. CDR1 and CDR2 (germline): SGHNT, YYREEE (reference sequence). Unmatched junction bases numbered 5, after V lost 4 bases and J lost 2 bases. The CDR3 contains 14 residues. The CDR3 reads CASSPGTGTYEQYF. In nucleotides, the CDR3 is TGTGCCAGCAGCCCCGGGACAGGAACCTACGAGCAGTACTTC.

The rearrangement joins TRBV21-1 to TRBJ1-3; TRBD1 is the table's D call, not checked against the DNA. TRBV21-1 is termed a pseudogene. There are 17 residues in the CDR3. As DNA, the CDR3 is TGTGCCAGCAGCAAAGCCGGCAGGTCCTTGTCTGGAAACACCATATATTTT. Translation: CASSKAGRSLSGNTIYF.

This clone has a single count. The chain couples TRBV5-1 to TRBJ2-7, with TRBD1 identical over 9 bases. CDR1 and CDR2 (germline): SGHRS, YFSETQ. After removal of 4 bases from V and 2 bases from J, the junction contained 7 bases not matched to a gene. The CDR3 totals 15 residues. CDR3 amino acids: CASSHGTGYAYEQYF. The CDR3 DNA is TGCGCCAGCAGCCACGGGACAGGGTATGCCTACGAGCAGTACTTC.

The chain combines TRBV3-1 (or the pseudogene TRBV3-2) with TRBJ2-1; 7 bases align to TRBD2. J lost 1 base, V lost 4 bases, and 7 bases had no gene match. Per germline, CDR1 LGHDT and CDR2 YNNKEL (reference sequence). The CDR3 sequence is 16 residues long. The CDR3 bases are TGTGCCAGCAGCCCCAGTGGGGGGGGGTCCTACAATGAGCAGTTCTTC. This encodes CASSPSGGGSYNEQFF.

The V and J genes are TRBV18 and TRBJ2-7, with D perhaps matching TRBD2 (5 bases). With 4 bases removed from V and 4 bases from J, the gap between germline ends came to 11 bases. The germline CDR1 and CDR2 sequences are KGHSH and LQKENI. This CDR3 comprises 13 residues. CDR3 loop: CASSLDFQYEQYF. CDR3 bases: TGTGCCAGCTCACTGGACTTCCAGTACGAGCAGTACTTC.

This clone has just one count. The V call is TRBV18, the J call TRBJ1-5; no firm D call. The CDR3 loop spans 12 amino acids. Germline V gene sequence: CDR1 KGHSH, CDR2 LQKENI. The germline V and J ends were trimmed by 3 bases and 9 bases, with 9 bases remaining between them. CDR3 coding DNA: TGTGCCAGCTCACCTGACCGGGGGCCCCAGCATTTT. Translating gives CASSPDRGPQHF.

The rearrangement uses TRBV4-1 and TRBJ1-4, with D maybe TRBD1 (6 bases). The ends were cut back, 1 base at V and 7 bases at J, with 10 bases in the middle. There are 14 residues in the CDR3. Germline values: CDR1 MGHRA, CDR2 YSYEKL. The CDR3: CASSQGGGGEKLFF. The CDR3 DNA reads as TGCGCCAGCAGCCAAGGAGGGGGGGGTGAAAAACTGTTTTTT.

The chain combines TRBV7-3 with TRBJ1-4; tentative D call: TRBD1 (6 bases). V dropped 5 bases and J dropped 7 bases, with 20 bases sitting between them. Germline lookup yields CDR1 SGHTA and CDR2 FQGTGA. The CDR3 spans 16 residues. The CDR3 region has the DNA TGTGCCAGCAGCCCCATGAAACAGGGTAACCTTGAAAAACTGTTTTTT. The encoded protein is CASSPMKQGNLEKLFF.

The CDR3 sequence: CASSFGEHTEAFF. The CDR3 DNA sequence: TGTGCCAGCAGCTTCGGAGAACACACTGAAGCTTTCTTT. This sequence joins TRBV11-3 and TRBJ1-1; D gene unclear. The CDR3 contains 13 residues. Germline loops: CDR1 SGHNT, CDR2 YENEEA. The ends were cut back, 3 bases at V and 3 bases at J, with 8 bases in the middle.

The chain joins TRBV19 to TRBJ1-5, with 8 bases lining up with TRBD1. Losses at the gene ends were 6 bases for V and 5 bases for J; bases not matched to a gene: 6. This CDR3 has 14 residues. CDR1 and CDR2 from the germline V gene are LNHDA and SQIVND (reference sequence). The CDR3 spells CASRRTGRDQPQHF. The DNA of the CDR3 is TGTGCCAGTAGGCGGACAGGGCGGGATCAGCCCCAGCATTTT.

DNA of the CDR3: TGTGCCAGCTCACGTCAGGGTGATGAGCAGTACTTC. It translates to CASSRQGDEQYF. This sequence joins TRBV18 and TRBJ2-7; a weak D match, TRBD1 (5 bases). This CDR3 is 12 amino acids long. The V gene's germline CDR1 is KGHSH and CDR2 LQKENI. The V end was cut by 4 bases, the J end by 7 bases, with 11 bases between.

The CDR3 reads CASSYPMITVEAFF. The CDR3 bases are TGTGCCAGCAGTTACCCGATGATTACAGTCGAAGCTTTCTTT. The chain joins TRBV6-2 or TRBV6-3 to TRBJ1-1; no clear D. Trimming removed 2 bases from V and 8 bases from J, with 15 bases in between. Germline V gene sequence: CDR1 MNHEY, CDR2 SVGEGT. The CDR3 is 14 amino acids.

This chain links TRBV4-3 with TRBJ1-2, with TRBD1 as a possible D gene (5 bases). Between the trimmed V and J ends, which lost 0 bases and 1 base, there was a span of 21 bases. Germline CDR1 is LGHNA and CDR2 is YSLEER. CDR3 length: 19 residues. CDR3 DNA: TGCGCCAGCAGCCAAGACGTTCAGGGTCAGGGTGGGGATAACTATGGCTACACCTTC. Translated: CASSQDVQGQGGDNYGYTF.

The chain is built from TRBV7-9 and TRBJ1-2; 9 nucleotides align to TRBD1. There are 11 residues in the CDR3. With V trimmed by 10 bases and J by 5 bases, 2 bases remained unmatched. CDR1 and CDR2 (germline): SEHNR, FQNEAQ (reference sequence). CDR3 DNA sequence: TGTGCCACCGGGACAGGGTATGGCTACACCTTC. It specifies CATGTGYGYTF. The entire variable domain, with the rest obtained from reference TRBV7-9 and TRBJ1-2, is as follows: DTGVSQNPRHKITKRGQNVTFRCDPISEHNRLYWYRQTLGQGPEFLTYFQNEAQLEKSRLLSDRFSAERPKGSFSTLEIQRTEQGDSAMYLCATGTGYGYTFGSGTRLTVV.

This chain links TRBV19 with TRBJ2-1; 10 bases align to TRBD1. The trim removed 3 bases at V and 7 bases at J, leaving 6 bases unmatched. The CDR3 totals 15 residues. CDR1 and CDR2 from the germline V gene are LNHDA and SQIVND (reference sequence). The CDR3 sequence: CASSITGQGPNEQFF. The CDR3, as DNA: TGTGCCAGTAGTATTACGGGACAGGGGCCGAATGAGCAGTTCTTC.

The rearrangement links TRBV4-3 to TRBJ1-2; 7 positions match TRBD1. There are 14 residues in the CDR3. Germline-derived CDR1 and CDR2 are LGHNA and YSLEER. The V gene end was trimmed by 1 base and the J gene end by 8 bases; junction bases not matched to a gene: 7. The CDR3 reads CASSQAFGGQGYTF. The DNA of the CDR3 is TGCGCCAGCAGCCAAGCGTTCGGGGGACAGGGCTACACCTTC.

The chain joins TRBV30 to TRBJ1-1; D remains ambiguous. From germline, CDR1 is GTSNPN and CDR2 SVGIG (reference sequence). CDR3 size: 13 residues. Trimming took off 3 bases at V and 3 bases at J, with 11 bases between the two ends. The CDR3 DNA reads as TGTGCCTGGAGCGGGGTAATGGACACTGAAGCTTTCTTT. Translation: CAWSGVMDTEAFF.

This clone was detected only once. The chain uses TRBV19 and TRBJ2-2, with a weak D call TRBD2 (6 bases). The CDR3 loop spans 14 amino acids. V lost 10 bases and J lost 3, with 15 bases in between. Looked up from germline, CDR1 is LNHDA and CDR2 is SQIVND (reference sequence). For the CDR3, the DNA is TGTGCCACTAAAAAAGCGGGCGACACCGGGGAGCTGTTTTTT. Its protein product is CATKKAGDTGELFF.

This clone has just a few counts. The V gene is TRBV28, the J gene TRBJ1-2, with 8 bases fitting TRBD1. The ends lost 3 bases at V and 4 bases at J; junction bases unmatched: 10. Germline CDR1 MDHEN, CDR2 SYDVKM. CDR3 size: 16 residues. The CDR3 nucleotides read TGTGCCAGCAGTTTGCCCGGACAGGGACACCTCTATGGCTACACCTTC. Translation gives CASSLPGQGHLYGYTF.